This TCR beta chain was documented in a study of post-analysis software for immune sequencing data. Study summary: The disease courses covered relapsing-remitting, secondary progressive and progressive-relapsing multiple sclerosis. General study points: F-measure co-clustering was strong for batch-matched samples. Significantly lower normalized Chao1 diversity was found in patients with multiple sclerosis relative to controls. Patients carried roughly 5 TRBV segments more frequently than controls did, and TRBV5-6, TRBV5-1 and TRBV20-1 were among them.

Comments on this clonotype: What it binds is unknown.

Unique molecular identifiers featured in each of the TCR beta cDNA libraries. TCRdb re-called the PCR reads with MiXCR, one entry per CDR3 protein. Here the sample spans fewer than 550,000 distinct CDR3 sequences, roughly 34% being singletons. Trimming left V 5 bases short and J 4 bases short, with 15 bases between. This CDR3 comprises 14 residues. Sequenced material: blood. The chain uses TRBV12-3 or TRBV12-4 and TRBJ2-7; D is perhaps TRBD1 (6 bases). The origin of this receptor is a girl between 2 and 17 years old with multiple sclerosis. The CDR3 here is CASSTTGFGYEQYF. CDR3 nucleotides: TGTGCCAGCAGTACCACAGGGTTTGGGTACGAGCAGTACTTC.